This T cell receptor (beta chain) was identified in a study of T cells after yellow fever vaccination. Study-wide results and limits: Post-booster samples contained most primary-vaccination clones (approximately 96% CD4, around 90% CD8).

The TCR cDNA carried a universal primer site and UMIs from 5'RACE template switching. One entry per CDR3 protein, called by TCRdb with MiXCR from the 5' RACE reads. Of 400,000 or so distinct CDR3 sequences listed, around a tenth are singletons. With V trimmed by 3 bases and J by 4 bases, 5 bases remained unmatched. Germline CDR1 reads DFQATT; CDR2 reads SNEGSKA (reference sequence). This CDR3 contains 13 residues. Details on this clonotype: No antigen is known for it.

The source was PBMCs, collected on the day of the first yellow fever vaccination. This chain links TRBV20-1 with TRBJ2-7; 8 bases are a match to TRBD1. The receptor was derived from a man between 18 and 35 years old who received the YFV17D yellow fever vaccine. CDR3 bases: TGCAGTGCTAGGGACAGGGCGGCTTACGAGCAGTACTTC. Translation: CSARDRAAYEQYF.